The 24 T cell receptor beta chains in this list originate from one sample, sequenced in a study of T-cell reconstitution after alpha-beta-depleted transplantation in children. Study results and caveats: Expanded graft clones numbering several hundred reportedly gave rise to alpha-beta T cells about two months after transplant.

Molecular barcoding with unique molecular identifiers was used for the TCRbeta library. One entry per CDR3 protein, called by TCRdb with MiXCR from the PCR reads. This table has fewer than 35,000 distinct CDR3 sequences, under 8% appearing once. These receptors' targets are unknown. Sequenced material: peripheral blood, taken 60 days after TCRalphabeta/CD19-depleted stem cell transplant. The receptor set was obtained from a child younger than two who had a stem cell transplant for acute myeloid leukemia, so the T cells may come from the graft donor.

This clonotype showed up just a few times. The CDR3 loop reads CASSPGLAGESSYNEQFF. The CDR3, as DNA: TGCGCCAGCAGCCCCGGACTAGCGGGGGAGAGCTCCTACAATGAGCAGTTCTTC. V is TRBV5-1 and J is TRBJ2-1; 13 bases are a match to TRBD2. V shed 4 bases and J 0 bases; nucleotides not matched to a gene: 7. This CDR3 is 18 amino acids long. The germline V gene has CDR1 SGHRS and CDR2 YFSETQ.

The table lists this clonotype with many counts. The V call is TRBV7-9, the J call TRBJ1-1, with D possibly being TRBD1 (5 bases). Trimming cost V 0 bases and J 5 bases, with 10 bases left between them. There are 14 residues in the CDR3. From germline, CDR1 is SEHNR and CDR2 FQNEAQ (reference sequence). The CDR3 region has the DNA TGTGCCAGCAGCTTAGCAGGGGCGAAGACTGAAGCTTTCTTT. The encoded protein is CASSLAGAKTEAFF.

This clonotype was detected ten times or more. V is TRBV5-6 and J is TRBJ2-1; D not resolved. The CDR3 is 11 residues long. Germline assignment: CDR1 SGHDT and CDR2 YYEEEE. V lost 2 bases, J lost 7 bases, and 4 bases lay in between. The CDR3 protein is CASSLRNEQFF. The CDR3 DNA is TGTGCCAGCAGCTTAAGGAATGAGCAGTTCTTC.

This clonotype has a count of ten or more. The rearrangement links TRBV24-1 to TRBJ1-2; possible D gene TRBD1, 5 bases. The ends were cut back, 3 bases at V and 2 bases at J, with 15 bases in the middle. In germline, CDR1 is KGHDR, CDR2 SFDVKD. CDR3 length equals 16 residues. CDR3: CATSDGRGDLNYGYTF. CDR3 DNA sequence: TGTGCCACCAGTGATGGTCGGGGGGATCTAAACTATGGCTACACCTTC.

V gene TRBV7-3 combines with J gene TRBJ1-1; 7 positions match TRBD1. V gave up 8 bases and J gave up 4 bases; unmatched junction bases: 7. This CDR3 has 13 residues. Germline V CDR1 and CDR2: SGHTA, FQGTGA. The CDR3 nucleotides are TGTGCCAGCCGCAGGGGGTTGGGCACTGAAGCTTTCTTT. Protein sequence: CASRRGLGTEAFF.

The sample holds many counts of this clonotype. The V call is TRBV4-2, the J call TRBJ2-7; D might be TRBD2 (6 bases). Per the germline V gene, CDR1 is LGHNA and CDR2 is YNFKEQ. Trimming cost V 1 base and J 7 bases, with 11 bases left between them. The CDR3 has 13 residues. CDR3 residues: CASSQGKGREQYF. CDR3 DNA sequence: TGTGCCAGCAGCCAAGGGAAAGGGAGGGAGCAGTACTTC.

The genes are TRBV20-1 and TRBJ2-3; D not certain. The CDR3 extends over 15 amino acids. The V and J ends lost 6 bases and 9 bases respectively, with 25 bases between them. Per the germline V gene, CDR1 is DFQATT and CDR2 is SNEGSKA (reference sequence). The CDR3, as DNA: TGCAGTGCGGGCCTGCAACCGGGCCTCAGAGGCACGCAGTATTTT. Protein product: CSAGLQPGLRGTQYF.

This clonotype has just one count. Since a much larger clone is just one base distant, this may be a read error. This chain uses TRBV7-3 with TRBJ1-6, with 7 bases aligning to TRBD1. The length of the CDR3 is 13 residues. Germline lookup yields CDR1 SGHTA and CDR2 FQGTGA. CDR3 sequence (DNA): TGTGCCAGCAGCTTTACAGGGGCATCACCCCCCCACTTT. The encoded protein is CASSFTGASPPHF.

V gene TRBV5-1 combines with J gene TRBJ2-3, with TRBD2 matching 10 bases. CDR3 length: 15 residues. The trim removed 5 bases at V and 2 bases at J, leaving 5 bases unmatched. Germline V gene sequence: CDR1 SGHRS, CDR2 YFSETQ. The CDR3, as DNA: TGCGCCAGCAGGGAAACTAGCGGGATCACAGATACGCAGTATTTT. This sequence encodes CASRETSGITDTQYF.

This clonotype was seen ten or more times. V is TRBV7-3 and J is TRBJ2-1, with TRBD2 as a possible D gene (6 bases). The CDR3 is 15 amino acids. Germline V gene sequence: CDR1 SGHTA, CDR2 FQGTGA. The V end lost 0 bases, the J end lost 2 bases, and 8 bases lay between the germline ends. CDR3 amino acids: CASSLTRDPYNEQFF. The CDR3 DNA reads TGTGCCAGCAGCTTAACGCGGGACCCCTACAATGAGCAGTTCTTC.

At least ten counts were recorded for this clonotype. V usage is TRBV27 and J usage is TRBJ2-7; TRBD1 aligns across 8 bases. In germline, CDR1 is MNHEY, CDR2 SMNVEV (reference sequence). This CDR3 has 18 residues. V gave up 3 bases and J gave up 0 bases; unmatched junction bases: 13. In DNA, the CDR3 is TGTGCCAGCAGTTTCATCGGGGGACAGGCAGAAAGCTCCTACGAGCAGTACTTC. It codes for CASSFIGGQAESSYEQYF.

This clonotype was seen ten or more times. The V gene is TRBV4-3, the J gene TRBJ2-7; the match to TRBD2 covers 12 bases. Germline V CDR1 and CDR2: LGHNA, YSLEER. The CDR3 length is 15 residues. The V segment lost 4 bases and the J segment 4 bases; nucleotides outside the gene matches: 5. CDR3 sequence reads: CASSPWTSGTYEQYF. DNA of the CDR3: TGCGCCAGCAGCCCCTGGACTAGCGGGACTTACGAGCAGTACTTC.

The sample holds a few counts of this clonotype. The rearrangement uses TRBV19 and TRBJ2-7; a possible D gene is TRBD1 (5 bases). Germline CDR1 is LNHDA and CDR2 is SQIVND (reference sequence). The CDR3 sequence is 13 residues long. V was cut by 6 bases and J by 0 bases, with 9 bases left in between. CDR3 region: CASRETASYEQYF. CDR3 bases: TGTGCCAGTAGGGAGACAGCCTCCTACGAGCAGTACTTC.

This clonotype was seen at least ten times. The chain couples TRBV29-1 to TRBJ2-1, with D uncertain. Germline-derived CDR1 and CDR2 are SQVTM and ANQGSEA. The V end was cut by 4 bases, the J end by 3 bases, with 13 bases between. This CDR3 contains 14 residues. The CDR3 region is CSVGGGSRYNEQFF. DNA for the CDR3: TGCAGCGTTGGAGGTGGGTCCCGCTACAATGAGCAGTTCTTC.

This clonotype was observed many times. The chain employs TRBV7-9 and TRBJ2-2, with D perhaps matching TRBD1 or TRBD2 (5 bases each). Trimming left V 4 bases short and J 0 bases short, with 12 bases between. Germline V lookup: CDR1 SEHNR, CDR2 FQNEAQ (reference sequence). The CDR3 length is 16 residues. For the CDR3, the DNA is TGTGCCAGCAGCTCCCGGGGCGGAGCGAACACCGGGGAGCTGTTTTTT. As protein: CASSSRGGANTGELFF.

In its sample, this clonotype was seen many times. The V gene is TRBV14, the J gene TRBJ2-3; D is possibly TRBD2 (6 bases). The CDR3 runs to 13 residues. Trimming shortened V by 3 bases and J by 5 bases, and 9 bases separated the two germline ends. Germline V lookup: CDR1 SGHDN, CDR2 FVKESK. The CDR3 DNA sequence: TGTGCCAGCAGCCAGTTCGGGGGAGATACGCAGTATTTT. The encoded protein is CASSQFGGDTQYF.

This clonotype was seen at least ten times. This chain connects TRBV29-1 to TRBJ2-7; 13 nucleotides line up with TRBD2. Unmatched junction bases numbered 9, after V lost 7 bases and J lost 6 bases. The CDR3 has 14 residues. Germline CDR1 reads SQVTM; CDR2 reads ANQGSEA. CDR3 amino acids: CSAGTSGKLSEQYF. The CDR3 nucleotides are TGCAGCGCTGGGACTAGCGGGAAGTTGAGCGAGCAGTACTTC.

Regarding this clonotype: A much larger clone lies a single base off, so this may be a read error. This sequence joins TRBV20-1 and TRBJ2-1; maybe TRBD2 (6 bases). CDR1 DFQATT and CDR2 SNEGSKA come from the germline V gene (reference sequence). V shed 5 bases and J shed 14 bases, with 22 bases lying between them. This CDR3 has 13 amino acids. The CDR3: CSAPGLFLREKFF. CDR3 nucleotide sequence: TGCAGTGCTCCGGGACTCTTTTTAAGAGAGAAGTTCTTC.

This clonotype showed up many times. This chain uses TRBV4-3 with TRBJ1-2, with D perhaps TRBD1 (5 bases). Germline-derived CDR1 and CDR2 are LGHNA and YSLEER. Trimming left V 0 bases short and J 4 bases short, with 15 bases between. The CDR3 is 16 amino acids. The CDR3 DNA follows: TGCGCCAGCAGCCAAGATTTCGGGGGAAGGGGCTATGGCTACACCTTC. The encoded protein is CASSQDFGGRGYGYTF.

In this sample, this clonotype turned up many times. The gene calls are TRBV10-3 and TRBJ1-2, with a possible D match to TRBD1 (6 bases). CDR1 is ENHRY, CDR2 SYGVKD, per germline. V was trimmed by 5 bases and J by 10 bases, leaving 23 bases between them. The CDR3 is 15 residues long. This chain's CDR3 is CAISNPKGRGRYYTF. The DNA for the CDR3 is TGTGCCATCAGTAACCCCAAGGGCAGGGGTAGATACTACACCTTC.

The chain uses TRBV29-1 and TRBJ2-2; 12 bases are shared with TRBD1. V was clipped by 8 bases and J by 2 bases; unmatched bases: 6. Germline V gives CDR1 SQVTM, CDR2 ANQGSEA. CDR3 size: 15 residues. In nucleotides, the CDR3 is TGCAGCTTTTGGGGACAGGGGGCCAACACCGGGGAGCTGTTTTTT. Translation gives CSFWGQGANTGELFF.

This clonotype appeared many times. The rearrangement joins TRBV7-2 to TRBJ2-3; D gene ambiguous. Trimming pared 5 bases from V and 2 bases from J, leaving 17 bases between. This CDR3 is built from 16 residues. In germline, CDR1 is SGHTA, CDR2 FQGNSA. CDR3 DNA sequence: TGTGCCAGCAGCAATAGAAGGGAAGGGTACACAGATACGCAGTATTTT. Encoded protein: CASSNRREGYTDTQYF.

The sample holds many counts of this clonotype. Here the CDR3 reads CASRKLAGGPYEQYF. CDR3 coding DNA: TGTGCCAGCAGGAAACTAGCGGGGGGCCCCTACGAGCAGTACTTC. The chain carries TRBV28 and TRBJ2-7; 12 bases agree with TRBD2. Germline-derived CDR1 and CDR2 are MDHEN and SYDVKM. Germline trimming cut 6 bases from V and 2 bases from J; bases unmatched to any gene: 5. The CDR3 runs 15 residues.

This clonotype was counted ten times or more. V gene TRBV25-1 combines with J gene TRBJ2-6; 7 bases are shared with TRBD1. Germline CDR1 is MGHDK and CDR2 is SYGVNS. J gave up 0 bases and V 6 bases, and 14 bases lay outside the gene matches. This CDR3 comprises 19 residues. The CDR3 DNA is TGTGCCAGCAGGGGAGCCGCTGACAGGGTGGGCTCTGGGGCCAACGTCCTGACTTTC. Its translation is CASRGAADRVGSGANVLTF. Drawing the rest from reference TRBV25-1 and TRBJ2-6, the complete variable domain is EADIYQTPRYLVIGTGKKITLECSQTMGHDKMYWYQQDPGMELHLIHYSYGVNSTEKGDLSSESTVSRIRTEHFPLTLESARPSHTSQYLCASRGAADRVGSGANVLTFGAGSRLTVL.